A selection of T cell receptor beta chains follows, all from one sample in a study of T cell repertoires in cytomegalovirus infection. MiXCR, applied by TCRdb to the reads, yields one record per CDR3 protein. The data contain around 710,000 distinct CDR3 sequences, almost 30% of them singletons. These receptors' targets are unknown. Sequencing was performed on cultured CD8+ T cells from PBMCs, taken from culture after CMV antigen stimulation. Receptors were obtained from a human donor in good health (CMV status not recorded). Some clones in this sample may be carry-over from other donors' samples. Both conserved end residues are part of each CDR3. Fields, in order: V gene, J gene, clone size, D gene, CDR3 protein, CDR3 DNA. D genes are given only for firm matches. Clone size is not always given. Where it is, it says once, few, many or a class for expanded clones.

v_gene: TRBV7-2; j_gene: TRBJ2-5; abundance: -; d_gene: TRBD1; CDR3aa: CASSFFPRQGSFETQYF; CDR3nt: TGTGCCAGCAGCTTCTTTCCGAGACAGGGGTCGTTCGAGACCCAGTACTTC
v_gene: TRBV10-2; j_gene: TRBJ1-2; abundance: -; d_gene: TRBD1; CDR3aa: CASSEVMTGSHYGYTF; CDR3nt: TGCGCCAGCAGCGAAGTGATGACAGGGTCTCACTATGGCTACACCTTC
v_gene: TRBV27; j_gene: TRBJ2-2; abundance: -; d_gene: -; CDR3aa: CASHRAPNTGELFF; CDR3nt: TGTGCCAGCCACAGGGCCCCGAACACCGGGGAGCTGTTTTTT
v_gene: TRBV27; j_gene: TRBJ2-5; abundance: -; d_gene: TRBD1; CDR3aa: CASSPTDRVSLGETQYF; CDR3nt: TGTGCCAGCAGTCCAACCGACAGGGTTAGTCTCGGGGAGACCCAGTACTTC
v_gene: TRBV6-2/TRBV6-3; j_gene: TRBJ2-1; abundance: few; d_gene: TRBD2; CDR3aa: CASHWRGGVYNEQFF; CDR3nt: TGTGCCAGCCACTGGCGGGGGGGCGTATACAATGAGCAGTTCTTC
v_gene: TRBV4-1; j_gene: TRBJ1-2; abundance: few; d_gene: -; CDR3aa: CASSLSGSIEGYTF; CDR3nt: TGCGCCAGCAGCCTCTCCGGGAGCATCGAGGGCTACACCTTC
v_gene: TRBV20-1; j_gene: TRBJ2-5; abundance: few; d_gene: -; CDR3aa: CSARPRMGGSQETQYF; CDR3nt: TGCAGTGCTAGACCCCGAATGGGGGGAAGTCAAGAGACCCAGTACTTC
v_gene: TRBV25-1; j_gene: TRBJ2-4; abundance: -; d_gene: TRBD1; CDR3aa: CASIDRGNIQYF; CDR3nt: TGTGCCAGCATTGACAGGGGGAACATTCAGTACTTC
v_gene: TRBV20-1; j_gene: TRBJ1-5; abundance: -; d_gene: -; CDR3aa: CSARDFDSSNQPQHF; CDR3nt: TGCAGTGCTAGAGATTTTGACAGCAGCAATCAGCCCCAGCATTTT
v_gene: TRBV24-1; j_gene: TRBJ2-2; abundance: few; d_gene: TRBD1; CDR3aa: CATGTGGPGELFF; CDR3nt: TGTGCCACCGGAACAGGGGGCCCCGGGGAGCTGTTTTTT
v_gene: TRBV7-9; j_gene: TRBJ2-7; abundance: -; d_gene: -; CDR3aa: CASSHRESSYEQYF; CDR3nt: TGTGCCAGCAGCCACAGGGAGAGCTCCTACGAGCAGTACTTC
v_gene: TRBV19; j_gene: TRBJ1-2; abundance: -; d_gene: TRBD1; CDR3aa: CASRFPTGGNYGYTF; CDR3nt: TGTGCCAGTAGATTTCCCACAGGGGGTAACTATGGCTACACCTTC
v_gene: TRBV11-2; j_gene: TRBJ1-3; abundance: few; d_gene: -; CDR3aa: CASSNQLGGASGNTIYF; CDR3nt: TGTGCCAGCAGCAATCAACTGGGGGGCGCCTCTGGAAACACCATATATTTT
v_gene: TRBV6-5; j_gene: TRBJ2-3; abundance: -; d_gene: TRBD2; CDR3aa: CASSYFPPISGGSTDTQYF; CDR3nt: TGTGCCAGCAGTTACTTCCCACCGATCAGCGGGGGGAGCACAGATACGCAGTATTTT
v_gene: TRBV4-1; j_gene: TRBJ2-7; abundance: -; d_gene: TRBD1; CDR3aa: CASSQDARGISYEQYF; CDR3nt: TGCGCCAGCAGCCAAGATGCCAGGGGGATCTCCTACGAGCAGTACTTC
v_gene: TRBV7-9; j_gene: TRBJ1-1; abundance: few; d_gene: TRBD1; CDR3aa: CASSLQPGTGRNTEAFF; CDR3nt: TGTGCCAGCAGCTTACAGCCGGGGACAGGGCGGAACACTGAAGCTTTCTTT
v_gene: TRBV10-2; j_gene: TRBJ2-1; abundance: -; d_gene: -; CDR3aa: CASSESIGKLNNEQFF; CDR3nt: TGCGCCAGCAGTGAGTCTATTGGCAAGCTAAACAATGAGCAGTTCTTC
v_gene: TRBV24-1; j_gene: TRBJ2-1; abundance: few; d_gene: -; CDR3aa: CATSDLFGSHEQFF; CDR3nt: TGTGCCACCAGTGATTTATTTGGGAGCCATGAGCAGTTCTTC
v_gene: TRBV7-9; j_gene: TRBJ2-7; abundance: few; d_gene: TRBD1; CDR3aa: CASSSGDRASYEQYF; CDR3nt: TGTGCCAGCAGCTCCGGGGACAGGGCCTCCTACGAGCAGTACTTC
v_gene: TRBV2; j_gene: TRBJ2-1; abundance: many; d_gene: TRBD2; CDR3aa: CASSEAGGAYNEQFF; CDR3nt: TGTGCCAGCAGTGAAGCGGGGGGGGCCTACAATGAGCAGTTCTTC
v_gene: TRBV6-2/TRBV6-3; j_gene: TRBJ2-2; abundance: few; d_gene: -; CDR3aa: CASSQLLPTETGELFF; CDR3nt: TGTGCCAGCAGTCAACTATTACCGACTGAAACCGGGGAGCTGTTTTTT
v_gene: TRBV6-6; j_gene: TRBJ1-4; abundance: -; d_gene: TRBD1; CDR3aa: CASSYVRDRMEKLFF; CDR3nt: TGTGCCAGCAGTTACGTTCGGGACAGGATGGAAAAACTGTTTTTT
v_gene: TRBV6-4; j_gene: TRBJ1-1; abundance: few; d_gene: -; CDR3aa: CASSDNSFTEAFF; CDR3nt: TGTGCCAGCAGTGACAACAGTTTCACTGAAGCTTTCTTT
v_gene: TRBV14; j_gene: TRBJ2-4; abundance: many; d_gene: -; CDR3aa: CASSQDPGHIQYF; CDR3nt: TGTGCCAGCAGCCAAGATCCGGGACACATTCAGTACTTC
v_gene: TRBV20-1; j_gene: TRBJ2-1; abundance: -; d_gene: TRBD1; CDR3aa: CSATGPGTGSYNEQFF; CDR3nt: TGCAGTGCTACGGGGCCCGGGACAGGCTCCTACAATGAGCAGTTCTTC
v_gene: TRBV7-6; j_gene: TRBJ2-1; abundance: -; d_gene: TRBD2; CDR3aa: CASSLGLGAGGHNEQFF; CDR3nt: TGTGCCAGCAGCTTAGGTCTCGGTGCGGGGGGTCACAATGAGCAGTTCTTC
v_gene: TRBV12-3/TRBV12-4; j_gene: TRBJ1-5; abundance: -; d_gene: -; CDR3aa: CASSRGAQPQHF; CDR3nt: TGTGCCAGCAGCCGGGGGGCCCAGCCCCAGCATTTT
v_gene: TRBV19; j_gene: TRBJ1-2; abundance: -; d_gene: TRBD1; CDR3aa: CASNRDSSYGYTF; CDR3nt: TGTGCCAGTAATCGGGACAGCTCCTATGGCTACACCTTC
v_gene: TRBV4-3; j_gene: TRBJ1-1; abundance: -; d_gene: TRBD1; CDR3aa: CASSQSDRDNTEAFF; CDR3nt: TGCGCCAGCAGCCAGTCCGACAGGGACAACACTGAAGCTTTCTTT
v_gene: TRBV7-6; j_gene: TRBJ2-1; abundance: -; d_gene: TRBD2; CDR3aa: CASSLESGGAHEQFF; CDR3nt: TGTGCCAGCAGCTTAGAGAGCGGGGGGGCCCACGAGCAGTTCTTC
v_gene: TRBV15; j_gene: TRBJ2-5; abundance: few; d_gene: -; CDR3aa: CATSRVDAYQETQYF; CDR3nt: TGTGCCACCAGCAGAGTCGATGCCTACCAAGAGACCCAGTACTTC
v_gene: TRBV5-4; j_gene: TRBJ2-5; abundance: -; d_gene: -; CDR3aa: CASKTNQGYNQETQYF; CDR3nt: TGTGCCAGCAAGACTAACCAGGGGTACAACCAAGAGACCCAGTACTTC
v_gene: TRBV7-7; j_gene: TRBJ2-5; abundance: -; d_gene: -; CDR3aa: CASSSFDGQETQYF; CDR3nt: TGTGCTAGCAGCTCCTTTGACGGCCAAGAGACCCAGTACTTC
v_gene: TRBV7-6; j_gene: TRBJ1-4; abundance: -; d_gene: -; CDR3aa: CASSPTSGRPATNEKLFF; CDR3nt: TGTGCCAGCAGCCCAACCTCGGGAAGACCCGCAACTAATGAAAAACTGTTTTTT
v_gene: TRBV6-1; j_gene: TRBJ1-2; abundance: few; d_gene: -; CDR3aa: CASSAYGGEDYGYTF; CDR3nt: TGTGCCAGCAGTGCCTACGGAGGGGAGGACTATGGCTACACCTTC
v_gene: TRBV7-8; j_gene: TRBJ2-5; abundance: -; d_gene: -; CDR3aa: CASSQPARVGRETQYF; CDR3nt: TGTGCCAGCAGCCAGCCAGCGCGGGTGGGGAGGGAGACCCAGTACTTC
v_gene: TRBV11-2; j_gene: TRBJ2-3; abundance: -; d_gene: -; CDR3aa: CASSFSQLTDTQYF; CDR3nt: TGTGCCAGCAGCTTCAGCCAGCTCACAGATACGCAGTATTTT
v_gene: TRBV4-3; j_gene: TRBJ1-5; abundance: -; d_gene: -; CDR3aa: CASSQDWVSNQPQHF; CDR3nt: TGCGCCAGCAGCCAAGATTGGGTTAGCAATCAGCCCCAGCATTTT
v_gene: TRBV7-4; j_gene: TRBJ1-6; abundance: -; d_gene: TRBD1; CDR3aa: CASSRKTGGNSPLHF; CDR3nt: TGTGCCAGCAGCAGAAAGACAGGGGGTAATTCACCCCTCCACTTT
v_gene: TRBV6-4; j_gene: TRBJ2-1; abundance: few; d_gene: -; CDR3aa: CASSVGGAFWNEQFF; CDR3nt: TGTGCCAGCAGTGTAGGGGGGGCCTTCTGGAATGAGCAGTTCTTC
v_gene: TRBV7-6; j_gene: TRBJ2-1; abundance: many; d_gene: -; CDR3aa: CASSPIWRRHDNEQFF; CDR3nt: TGTGCCAGCAGCCCTATATGGCGGCGGCATGACAATGAGCAGTTCTTC
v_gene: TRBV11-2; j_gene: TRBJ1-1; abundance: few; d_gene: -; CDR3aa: CASRGDSRNTEAFF; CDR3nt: TGTGCCAGCAGGGGAGACAGCCGGAACACTGAAGCTTTCTTT
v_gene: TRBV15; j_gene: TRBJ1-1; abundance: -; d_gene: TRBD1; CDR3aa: CATSRVPRQGRSEAFF; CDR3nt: TGTGCCACCAGCAGAGTTCCTAGACAGGGGAGGTCTGAAGCTTTCTTT
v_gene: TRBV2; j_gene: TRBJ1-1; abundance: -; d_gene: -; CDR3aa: CASSDRTARGAFF; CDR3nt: TGTGCCAGCAGTGATAGGACGGCTCGGGGAGCTTTCTTT
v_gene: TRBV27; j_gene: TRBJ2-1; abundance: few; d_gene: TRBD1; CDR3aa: CASSIDRGINNEQFF; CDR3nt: TGTGCCAGCAGTATCGACAGGGGGATAAACAATGAGCAGTTCTTC
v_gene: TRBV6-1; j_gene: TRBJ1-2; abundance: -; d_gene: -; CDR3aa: CASSESLRRGSNYGYTF; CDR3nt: TGTGCCAGCAGTGAATCCCTTAGGAGGGGGTCGAACTATGGCTACACCTTC
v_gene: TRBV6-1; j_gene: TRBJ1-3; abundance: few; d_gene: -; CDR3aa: CASSEAPRGAGNTIYF; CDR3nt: TGTGCCAGCAGTGAAGCCCCACGGGGGGCTGGAAACACCATATATTTT
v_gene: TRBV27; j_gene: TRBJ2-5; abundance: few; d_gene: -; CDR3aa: CASSLTGAPETQYF; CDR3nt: TGTGCCAGCAGTTTGACCGGGGCTCCTGAGACCCAGTACTTC
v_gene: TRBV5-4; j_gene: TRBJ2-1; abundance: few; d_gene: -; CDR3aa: CAPSRGPQGEQFF; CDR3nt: TGTGCCCCATCGAGAGGGCCCCAGGGTGAGCAGTTCTTC
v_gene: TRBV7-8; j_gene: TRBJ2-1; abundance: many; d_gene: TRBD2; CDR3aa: CASSARSGGAGNEQFF; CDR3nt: TGTGCCAGCAGCGCACGTAGCGGGGGGGCCGGCAATGAGCAGTTCTTC
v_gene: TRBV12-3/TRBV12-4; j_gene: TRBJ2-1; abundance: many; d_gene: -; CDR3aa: CASSTDSPSYNEQFF; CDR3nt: TGTGCCAGCAGTACTGACAGCCCCAGCTACAATGAGCAGTTCTTC
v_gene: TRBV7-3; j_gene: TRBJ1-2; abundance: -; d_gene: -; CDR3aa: CASSSVTTPYGYTF; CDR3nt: TGTGCCAGCAGCTCTGTAACTACCCCCTATGGCTACACCTTC
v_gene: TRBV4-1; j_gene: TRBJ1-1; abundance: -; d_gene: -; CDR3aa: CASSQPQGWTEAFF; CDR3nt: TGCGCCAGCAGCCAACCTCAGGGTTGGACTGAAGCTTTCTTT
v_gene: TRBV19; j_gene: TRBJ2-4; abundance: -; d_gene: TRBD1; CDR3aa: CASSTGQGAGYIQYF; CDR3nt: TGTGCCAGTAGTACGGGACAGGGGGCCGGGTACATTCAGTACTTC